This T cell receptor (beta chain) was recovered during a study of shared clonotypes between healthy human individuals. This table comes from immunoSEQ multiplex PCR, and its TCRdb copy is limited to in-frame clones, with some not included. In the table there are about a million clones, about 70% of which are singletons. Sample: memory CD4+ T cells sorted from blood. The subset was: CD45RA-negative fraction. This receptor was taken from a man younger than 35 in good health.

This CDR3 is CASSPTVANTGELFF. The CDR3, as DNA: TGTGCCAGCAGCCCGACAGTTGCGAACACCGGGGAGCTGTTTTTT. The chain couples TRBV7-2 to TRBJ2-2, with D possibly TRBD1 on 5 matching bases. Trimming took 5 bases from V and 0 from J, leaving 10 bases between them. Germline CDR1 and CDR2: SGHTA and FQGNSA. The CDR3 is 15 residues long.